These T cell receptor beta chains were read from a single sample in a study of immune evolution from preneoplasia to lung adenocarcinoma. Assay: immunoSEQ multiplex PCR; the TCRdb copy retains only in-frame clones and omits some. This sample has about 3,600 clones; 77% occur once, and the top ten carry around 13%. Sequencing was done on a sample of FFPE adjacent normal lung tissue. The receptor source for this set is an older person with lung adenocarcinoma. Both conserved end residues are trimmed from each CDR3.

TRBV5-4	ASSATGAAYGYT
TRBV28	ASSLDRVSDEQY
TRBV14	ASSQDHGEEQAF
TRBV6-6	ASSFSLAGEQY
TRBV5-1	ASSLATGASNTEAF
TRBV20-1	SAGKPSV
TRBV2	ASSFSRAGETQY
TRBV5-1	ASSLQRGPQETQY
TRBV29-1	SVSTGVGNEQF
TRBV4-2	ASSQDGVEAF
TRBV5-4	ANRSEAGGLGEQY